This entry features one TCR beta chain sequence. Its antigen is undetermined. The entry originates in a study of cytomegalovirus exposure and HLA in healthy donors. Whole-study findings and limits: The tendency of first-cohort TCR clusters to co-occur in the 120 or so validation repertoires emerged from a later analysis. Rarity characterized most TCR sequences, yet some public TCRs appeared in many donors.

CDR3 length equals 12 residues. V shed 11 bases, J shed 6 bases, and the junction held 9 bases outside the gene matches. The germline V gene encodes CDR1 MDHEN and CDR2 SYDVKM. TCRdb's table, derived via immunoSEQ multiplex PCR, lists solely in-frame clones and lacks some. The table shows roughly 48,000 clones, with approximately 85% occurring only once. Sequenced sample: PBMCs. The sequence came from a woman aged 25 to 39 in good health and CMV-seronegative. The chain uses TRBV28 and TRBJ2-7, with 8 positions matching TRBD1. CDR3 region: CASWTGNGEQYF. The CDR3 DNA reads TGTGCCTCCTGGACAGGGAACGGCGAGCAGTACTTC.